This T cell receptor (beta chain) was captured in a study of blood T cell repertoires in COVID-19. The overall study: From the United States, Italy and Spain came samples of acute and convalescent COVID-19. Sources were T cells, B-cell-depleted T cells, or PBMCs; the material itself was cDNA or gDNA.

Germline CDR1 reads LGHDT; CDR2 reads YNNKEL (reference sequence). The CDR3 has 12 residues. V was clipped by 5 bases and J by 4 bases, with 8 bases between them. TCRdb's table, derived via immunoSEQ multiplex PCR, lists solely in-frame clones and lacks some. Of over 100,000 clones listed, roughly four fifths are singletons. The clonotype comes from a woman in her 70s with acute or convalescent COVID-19. Input material: peripheral blood. This sequence joins TRBV3-1 (or the pseudogene TRBV3-2) and TRBJ1-1; D not certain. Here the CDR3 reads CASSYASTEAFF. The CDR3 DNA reads as TGTGCCAGCAGCTACGCGAGCACTGAAGCTTTCTTT.